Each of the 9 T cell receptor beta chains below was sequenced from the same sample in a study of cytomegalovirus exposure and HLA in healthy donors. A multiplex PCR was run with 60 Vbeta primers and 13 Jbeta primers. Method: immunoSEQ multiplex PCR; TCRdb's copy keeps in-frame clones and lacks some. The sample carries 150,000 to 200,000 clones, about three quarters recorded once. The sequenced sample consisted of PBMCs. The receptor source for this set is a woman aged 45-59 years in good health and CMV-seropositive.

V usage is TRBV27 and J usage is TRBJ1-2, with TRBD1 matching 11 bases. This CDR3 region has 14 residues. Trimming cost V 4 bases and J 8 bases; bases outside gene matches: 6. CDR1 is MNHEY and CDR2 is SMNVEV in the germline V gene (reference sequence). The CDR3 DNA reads TGTGCCAGCAGTTCCCCGGGACAGGGGGAAGGCTACACCTTC. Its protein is CASSSPGQGEGYTF.

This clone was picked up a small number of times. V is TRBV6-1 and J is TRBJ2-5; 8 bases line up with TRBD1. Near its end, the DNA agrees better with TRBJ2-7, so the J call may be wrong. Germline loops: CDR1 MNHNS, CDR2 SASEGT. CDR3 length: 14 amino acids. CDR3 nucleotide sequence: TGTGCCAGCAGACGCGGACAGGGATCCTACGAGCAGTACTTC. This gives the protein CASRRGQGSYEQYF.

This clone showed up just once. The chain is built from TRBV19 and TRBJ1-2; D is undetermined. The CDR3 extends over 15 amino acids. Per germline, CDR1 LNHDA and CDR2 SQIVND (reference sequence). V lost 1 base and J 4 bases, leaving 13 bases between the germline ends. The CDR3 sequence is CASSIAPENPYGYTF. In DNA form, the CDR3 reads TGTGCCAGTAGTATAGCGCCTGAGAACCCCTATGGCTACACCTTC.

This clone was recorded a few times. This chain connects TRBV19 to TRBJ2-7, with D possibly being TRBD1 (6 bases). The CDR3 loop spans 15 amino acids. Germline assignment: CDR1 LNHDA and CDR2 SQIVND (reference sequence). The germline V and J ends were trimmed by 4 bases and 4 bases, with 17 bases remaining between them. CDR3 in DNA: TGTGCCAGTAGTACGACCGGGACACTGTCTTACGAGCAGTACTTC. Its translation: CASSTTGTLSYEQYF.

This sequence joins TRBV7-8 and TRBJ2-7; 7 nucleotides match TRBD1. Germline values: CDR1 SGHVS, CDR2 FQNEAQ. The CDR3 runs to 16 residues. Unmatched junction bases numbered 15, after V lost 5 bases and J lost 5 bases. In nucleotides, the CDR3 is TGTGCCAGCAGCCTTTATATGGCTAGCACAGGGGACGAGCAGTACTTC. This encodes CASSLYMASTGDEQYF.

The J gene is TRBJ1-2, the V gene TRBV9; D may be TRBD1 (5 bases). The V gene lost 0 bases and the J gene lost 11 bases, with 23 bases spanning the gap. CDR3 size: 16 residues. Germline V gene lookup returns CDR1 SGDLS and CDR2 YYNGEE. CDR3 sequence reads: CASSVDGPRGLSFYTF. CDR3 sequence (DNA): TGTGCCAGCAGCGTAGATGGCCCCCGGGGGTTAAGCTTTTACACCTTC.

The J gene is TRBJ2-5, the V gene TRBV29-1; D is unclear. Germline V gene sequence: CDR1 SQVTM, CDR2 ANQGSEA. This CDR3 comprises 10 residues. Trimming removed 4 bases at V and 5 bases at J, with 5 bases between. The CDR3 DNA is TGCAGCGTTGTATCGGAGACCCAGTACTTC. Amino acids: CSVVSETQYF.

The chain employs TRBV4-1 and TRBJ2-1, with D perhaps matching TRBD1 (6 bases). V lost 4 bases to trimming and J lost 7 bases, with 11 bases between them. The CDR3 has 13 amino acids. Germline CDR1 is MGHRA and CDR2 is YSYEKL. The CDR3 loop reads CASSRSRGNEQFF. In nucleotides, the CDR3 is TGCGCCAGCAGCCGGAGTAGGGGGAATGAGCAGTTCTTC.

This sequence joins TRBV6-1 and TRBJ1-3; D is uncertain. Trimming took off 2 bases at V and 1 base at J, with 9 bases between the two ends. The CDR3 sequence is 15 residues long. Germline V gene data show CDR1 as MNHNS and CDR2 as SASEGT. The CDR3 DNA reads TGTGCCAGCAGTGAATTCGAGATATCTGGAAACACCATATATTTT. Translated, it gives CASSEFEISGNTIYF.